The 9 T cell receptor beta chains presented below share a single source sample, sequenced in a study of blood T cell repertoires in COVID-19. Sequencing was performed with immunoSEQ multiplex PCR; in TCRdb, only in-frame clones are kept and a portion is missing. The sample has about 360,000 clones, around 87% seen once; the top ten hold 2.5% to 3.5%. Input material: peripheral blood. The origin of the receptors is a human donor in a cohort sampled during active COVID-19.

The chain couples TRBV30 to TRBJ2-2, with 8 bases lining up with TRBD2. The CDR3 extends over 13 amino acids. V shed 5 bases, J shed 8 bases, and the junction held 7 bases outside the gene matches. Germline V gene lookup returns CDR1 GTSNPN and CDR2 SVGIG (reference sequence). The CDR3, as DNA: TGTGCCTGGGGGAGGATAGCGGGAGGGGAGCTGTTTTTT. Its protein is CAWGRIAGGELFF.

The rearrangement joins TRBV6-5 to TRBJ1-2; a possible D gene is TRBD1 (5 bases). V was cut by 0 bases and J by 3 bases, with 11 bases left in between. Looked up from germline, CDR1 is MNHEY and CDR2 is SVGAGI. The CDR3 spans 15 residues. CDR3: CASSYSAGRDYGYTF. CDR3 DNA: TGTGCCAGCAGTTACTCCGCGGGACGGGACTATGGCTACACCTTC.

The chain recombines TRBV27 with TRBJ1-6, with D hard to call. Deletions cut 5 bases from V and 12 bases from J, with 11 bases between. Germline CDR1 is MNHEY and CDR2 is SMNVEV (reference sequence). This CDR3 contains 12 residues. This CDR3 reads CASSPGGRPLHF. As DNA, the CDR3 is TGTGCCAGCAGTCCTGGAGGGAGACCCCTCCACTTT.

This chain links TRBV6-1 with TRBJ2-3; no definite D call. Deletions cut 2 bases from V and 0 bases from J, with 9 bases between. The CDR3 has 15 residues. Germline CDR1 and CDR2: MNHNS and SASEGT. CDR3 nucleotides: TGTGCCAGCAGTGAAATAGCAAGAAGCACAGATACGCAGTATTTT. Its protein product is CASSEIARSTDTQYF.

The rearrangement links TRBV7-9 to TRBJ1-4, with 7 nucleotides matching TRBD1. Unmatched junction bases numbered 4, after V lost 2 bases and J lost 4 bases. Germline CDR1 and CDR2: SEHNR and FQNEAQ (reference sequence). The CDR3 loop spans 15 amino acids. The CDR3 region is CASSLYRGVNEKLFF. DNA for the CDR3: TGTGCCAGCAGCTTATACAGGGGCGTTAATGAAAAACTGTTTTTT.

This chain joins TRBV6-5 and TRBJ1-6; D is unclear. Germline V lookup: CDR1 MNHEY, CDR2 SVGAGI. V lost 7 bases and J 0 bases, leaving 4 bases between the germline ends. The CDR3 is 13 amino acids. The CDR3 here is CASKSSYNSPLHF. CDR3 in DNA: TGTGCCAGCAAGAGCTCCTATAATTCACCCCTCCACTTT.

The chain has TRBV25-1 and TRBJ2-3; D possibly corresponds to TRBD2 (5 bases). The CDR3 has 14 amino acids. Per germline, CDR1 MGHDK and CDR2 SYGVNS. With 4 bases removed from V and 0 bases from J, the gap between germline ends came to 8 bases. CDR3 loop: CASSAAESTDTQYF. The CDR3 DNA reads as TGTGCCAGCAGTGCAGCGGAGAGCACAGATACGCAGTATTTT.

This clone was seen more than once but under ten times. The chain uses TRBV14 and TRBJ1-1, with D maybe TRBD1 (5 bases). The germline V gene encodes CDR1 SGHDN and CDR2 FVKESK. Deletions cut 1 base from V and 1 base from J, with 13 bases between. The CDR3 runs to 16 residues. The CDR3 sequence: CASSQVGGVRNTEAFF. In nucleotides, the CDR3 is TGTGCCAGCAGCCAAGTGGGAGGGGTGAGGAACACTGAAGCTTTCTTT.

The chain combines TRBV19 with TRBJ1-3; the match to TRBD1 covers 7 bases. The V gene's germline CDR1 is LNHDA and CDR2 SQIVND (reference sequence). The CDR3 is 13 amino acids. V lost 8 bases to trimming and J lost 3 bases; unmatched junction nucleotides: 4. CDR3 protein: CASLRQGGNTIYF. CDR3 nucleotide sequence: TGTGCCAGTTTGAGACAGGGTGGAAACACCATATATTTT.